These 18 T cell receptor beta chains were sequenced from one sample in a study of human T cells and chemical hapten exposure. Time point reported: patch test 1, 2 weeks after DPC sensitization. The sample's treatment: therapeutic diphenylcyclopropenone sensitization with weekly scalp DPC. TCRdb redid the calling of the RACE reads with MiXCR, one entry per CDR3 protein. The table has 300,000 to 450,000 distinct CDR3 sequences, approximately 5.1% seen once. The material sequenced was whole blood, taken in connection with sensitization to the hapten diphenylcyclopropenone (DPC). These TCRs come from a woman aged 50 to 60 with alopecia areata. Some clones in this sample may be carry-over from other donors' samples.

This clonotype was found many times. The genes are TRBV6-5 and TRBJ1-1; no reliable D call. The CDR3 spans 14 residues. Trimming removed 5 bases at V and 4 bases at J, with 14 bases between. Germline V lookup: CDR1 MNHEY, CDR2 SVGAGI. The CDR3 spells CASSSSWGSTEAFF. The CDR3 DNA reads as TGTGCCAGCAGTAGCTCGTGGGGTAGCACTGAAGCTTTCTTT.

This clonotype occurred many times. The chain is built from TRBV7-9 and TRBJ1-5; D is ambiguous. CDR1 is SEHNR, CDR2 FQNEAQ, per germline (reference sequence). The CDR3 spans 15 residues. Trimming stripped 1 base from V and 5 bases from J, with 12 bases between. DNA of the CDR3: TGTGCCAGCAGCTTAGACGACAAGTCCCATCAGCCCCAGCATTTT. Its translation is CASSLDDKSHQPQHF. Together with reference TRBV7-9 and TRBJ1-5, the CDR3 gives the full variable domain: DTGVSQNPRHKITKRGQNVTFRCDPISEHNRLYWYRQTLGQGPEFLTYFQNEAQLEKSRLLSDRFSAERPKGSFSTLEIQRTEQGDSAMYLCASSLDDKSHQPQHFGDGTRLSIL.

The gene calls are TRBV10-3 and TRBJ2-7, with unresolved D. This CDR3 contains 12 residues. Trimming left V 10 bases short and J 0 bases short, with 10 bases between. Germline V gives CDR1 ENHRY, CDR2 SYGVKD. DNA for the CDR3: TGTGCCACCCGATCGAGCTCCTACGAGCAGTACTTC. Translating gives CATRSSSYEQYF.

The rearrangement joins TRBV2 to TRBJ2-3; D remains ambiguous. Germline V gives CDR1 SNHLY, CDR2 FYNNEI. Trimming took off 7 bases at V and 2 bases at J, with 7 bases between the two ends. The CDR3 contains 12 residues. Written as DNA, the CDR3 is TGTGCCAGCACGGAGTACACAGATACGCAGTATTTT. As protein: CASTEYTDTQYF.

This clonotype has only a few counts. The chain joins TRBV27 to TRBJ2-3; TRBD2 agrees at 14 bases. Germline V CDR1 and CDR2: MNHEY, SMNVEV (reference sequence). Unmatched junction bases numbered 9, after V lost 5 bases and J lost 2 bases. There are 18 residues in the CDR3. CDR3 loop: CASSPRLAGGPDTDTQYF. Written as DNA, the CDR3 is TGTGCCAGCAGTCCGCGACTAGCGGGAGGGCCTGACACAGATACGCAGTATTTT.

This clonotype was detected many times. The chain combines TRBV6-5 with TRBJ1-2, with D maybe TRBD1 (5 bases). Trimming took off 2 bases at V and 4 bases at J, with 8 bases between the two ends. Germline CDR1 MNHEY, CDR2 SVGAGI. The CDR3 spans 13 residues. The CDR3 DNA follows: TGTGCCAGCAGTTACGACAGCATCTATGGCTACACCTTC. Residues: CASSYDSIYGYTF.

This clonotype was counted at least ten times. This sequence joins TRBV5-6 and TRBJ2-3, with TRBD2 identical over 10 bases. J gave up 2 bases and V 2 bases, and 2 bases lay outside the gene matches. CDR1 is SGHDT and CDR2 is YYEEEE in the germline V gene. The CDR3 totals 15 residues. The CDR3 coding sequence is TGTGCCAGCAGCTTTGGACTAGCGGACACAGATACGCAGTATTTT. This translates into CASSFGLADTDTQYF.

The chain employs TRBV30 and TRBJ2-3; unclear D gene. CDR1 GTSNPN and CDR2 SVGIG come from the germline V gene (reference sequence). This CDR3 is 10 amino acids long. Trimming pared 5 bases from V and 4 bases from J, leaving 4 bases between. This CDR3 reads CAWAADTQYF. CDR3 nucleotides: TGTGCCTGGGCGGCAGATACGCAGTATTTT.

This clonotype has more than one count but fewer than ten. The V and J genes are TRBV19 and TRBJ2-2; D is unresolved. V was trimmed by 4 bases and J by 0 bases, leaving 3 bases between them. The CDR3 consists of 13 residues. Germline V gives CDR1 LNHDA, CDR2 SQIVND (reference sequence). The CDR3 region is CASSNPNTGELFF. CDR3 bases: TGTGCCAGTAGTAACCCGAACACCGGGGAGCTGTTTTTT. The full variable domain, rest sourced from reference TRBV19 and TRBJ2-2, is DGGITQSPKYLFRKEGQNVTLSCEQNLNHDAMYWYRQDPGQGLRLIYYSQIVNDFQKGDIAEGYSVSREKKESFPLTVTSAQKNPTAFYLCASSNPNTGELFFGEGSRLTVL.

The J gene is TRBJ1-5, the V gene TRBV6-5; no firm D call. This CDR3 region has 15 residues. Looked up from germline, CDR1 is MNHEY and CDR2 is SVGAGI. With 6 bases removed from V and 1 base from J, the gap between germline ends came to 13 bases. The CDR3 protein is CASSLQRSSNQPQHF. As DNA, the CDR3 is TGTGCCAGCAGCCTACAGCGTTCCAGCAATCAGCCCCAGCATTTT.

This clonotype was detected many times. The V gene is TRBV6-5, the J gene TRBJ1-3, with D uncertain. This CDR3 spans 15 amino acids. The V end lost 7 bases, the J end lost 7 bases, and 20 bases lay between the germline ends. Germline V CDR1 and CDR2: MNHEY, SVGAGI. CDR3 in DNA: TGTGCCAGCACCTCCTTAGATCGGTCGGGGAACACCATATATTTT. Protein: CASTSLDRSGNTIYF.

This clonotype was seen repeatedly, ten times or more. The V gene is TRBV28, the J gene TRBJ2-4, with unresolved D. CDR3 length: 15 residues. In germline, CDR1 is MDHEN, CDR2 SYDVKM. V lost 5 bases and J lost 0, with 11 bases in between. The CDR3 loop reads CASSAAWLAKNIQYF. The CDR3 DNA follows: TGTGCCAGCAGTGCCGCTTGGCTAGCCAAAAACATTCAGTACTTC.

There are many counts of this clonotype. The J gene is TRBJ1-1, the V gene TRBV6-5; D remains ambiguous. The V end lost 0 bases, the J end lost 7 bases, and 12 bases lay between the germline ends. CDR3 length: 14 residues. Germline CDR1 reads MNHEY; CDR2 reads SVGAGI. CDR3 sequence (DNA): TGTGCCAGCAGTTACTCGATTGTAAGAGTTGAAGCTTTCTTT. Translating gives CASSYSIVRVEAFF.

V and J are TRBV10-3 and TRBJ1-3; D gene ambiguous. Germline values: CDR1 ENHRY, CDR2 SYGVKD. Trimming stripped 5 bases from V and 2 bases from J, with 4 bases between. The CDR3 loop spans 12 amino acids. CDR3 amino acids: CAISPAGNTIYF. CDR3 nucleotide sequence: TGTGCCATCAGTCCCGCTGGAAACACCATATATTTT.

This clonotype occurred a few times. The chain uses TRBV29-1 and TRBJ1-1; a weak D match, TRBD1 (6 bases). V was clipped by 6 bases and J by 4 bases, with 12 bases between them. The V gene's germline CDR1 is SQVTM and CDR2 ANQGSEA. This CDR3 has 12 amino acids. CDR3 nucleotide sequence: TGCAGCGTCCCAGGGGCGAGCACTGAAGCTTTCTTT. Its translation: CSVPGASTEAFF.

Worth noting for this clonotype: This sequence may be a read error, since a much larger clone differs from it by one base. The V call is TRBV5-1, the J call TRBJ2-2; TRBD1 agrees at 10 bases. The CDR3 spans 17 residues. Germline values: CDR1 SGHRS, CDR2 YFSETQ. CDR3 amino acids: CASSGTTGGPNTGVLFF. The CDR3 DNA follows: TGCGCCAGCAGCGGAACGACAGGGGGCCCGAACACCGGGGTGCTGTTTTTT.

The chain couples TRBV6-4 to TRBJ2-2; 9 positions agree with TRBD2. Per germline, CDR1 MRHNA and CDR2 SNTAGT. The CDR3 has 14 amino acids. J was trimmed by 6 bases and V by 4 bases; bases with no gene match: 3. The CDR3 sequence is CASSARTSAGELFF. DNA of the CDR3: TGTGCCAGCAGTGCTCGGACTAGCGCCGGGGAGCTGTTTTTT.

This clonotype was detected many times. The chain couples TRBV12-3 or TRBV12-4 to TRBJ2-5; TRBD2 aligns across 9 bases. This CDR3 contains 15 residues. The V segment lost 6 bases and the J segment 4 bases; nucleotides outside the gene matches: 9. CDR3 nucleotides: TGTGCCAGCAGATGGGGGTCGGGACTAGCAGAGACCCAGTACTTC. Amino acid sequence: CASRWGSGLAETQYF.